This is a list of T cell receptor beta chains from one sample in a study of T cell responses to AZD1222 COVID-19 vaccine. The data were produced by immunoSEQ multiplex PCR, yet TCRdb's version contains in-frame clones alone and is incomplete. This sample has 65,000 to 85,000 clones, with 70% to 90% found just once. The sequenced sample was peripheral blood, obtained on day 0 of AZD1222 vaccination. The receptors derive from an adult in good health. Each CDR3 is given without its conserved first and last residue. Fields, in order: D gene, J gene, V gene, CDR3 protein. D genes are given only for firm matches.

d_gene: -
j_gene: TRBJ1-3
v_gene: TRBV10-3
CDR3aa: ATGGLDNTIY

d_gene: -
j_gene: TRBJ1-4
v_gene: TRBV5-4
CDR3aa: ASSSGDNEKLF

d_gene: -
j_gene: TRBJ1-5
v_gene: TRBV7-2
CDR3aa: ASSLEGWGLDVGQPQH

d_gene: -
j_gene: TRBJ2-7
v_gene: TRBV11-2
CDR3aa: ASSLDSGFIPYEQY

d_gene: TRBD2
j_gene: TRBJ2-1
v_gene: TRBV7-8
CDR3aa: ASSLLAGRTYNEQF

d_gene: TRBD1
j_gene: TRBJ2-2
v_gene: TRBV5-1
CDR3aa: ASRPDRGGELF

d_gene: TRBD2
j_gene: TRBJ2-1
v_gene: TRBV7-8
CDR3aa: ASSLATGLESNEQF

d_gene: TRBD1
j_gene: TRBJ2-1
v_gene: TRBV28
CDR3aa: ASSFLGQGFYNEQF

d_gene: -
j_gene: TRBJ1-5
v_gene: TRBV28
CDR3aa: ASGSPRQPQH

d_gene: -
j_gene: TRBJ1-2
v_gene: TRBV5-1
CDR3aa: ASSLLSTGLYGYT

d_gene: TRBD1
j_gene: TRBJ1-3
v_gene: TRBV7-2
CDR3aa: ASSRQGLGNTIY

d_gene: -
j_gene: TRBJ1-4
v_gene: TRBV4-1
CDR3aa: ASSQWVRAEGKLF

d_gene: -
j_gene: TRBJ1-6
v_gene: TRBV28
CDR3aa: ASSLSAKSPLH

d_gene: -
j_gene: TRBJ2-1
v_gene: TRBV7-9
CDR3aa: ASSFGLESSYNEQF

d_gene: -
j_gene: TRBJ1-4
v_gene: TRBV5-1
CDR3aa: ASSPGRVGEKLF

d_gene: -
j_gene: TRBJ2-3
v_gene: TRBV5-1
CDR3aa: ASSLDRVTDTQY

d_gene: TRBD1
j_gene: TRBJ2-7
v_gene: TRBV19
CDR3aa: ACLDRGIHEQY

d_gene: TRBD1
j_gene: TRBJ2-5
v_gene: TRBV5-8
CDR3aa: ASSLGRTGEQETQY

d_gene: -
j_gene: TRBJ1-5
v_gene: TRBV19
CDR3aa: ASSFGWSNQPQH

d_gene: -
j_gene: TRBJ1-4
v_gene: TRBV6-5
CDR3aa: ASSYSNGVVGEKLF

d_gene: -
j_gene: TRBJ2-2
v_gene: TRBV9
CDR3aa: ASSLGVRPNTGELF

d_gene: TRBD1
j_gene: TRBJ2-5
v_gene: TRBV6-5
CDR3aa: ASSQGTGHGTQY

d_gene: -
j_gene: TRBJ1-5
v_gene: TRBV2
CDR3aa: ASTIQSAGNQPQH

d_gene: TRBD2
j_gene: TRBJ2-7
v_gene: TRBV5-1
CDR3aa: ASSLGTSGSEQY

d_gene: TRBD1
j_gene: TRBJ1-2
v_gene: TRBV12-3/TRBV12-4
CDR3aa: ASSPDRVYGYT

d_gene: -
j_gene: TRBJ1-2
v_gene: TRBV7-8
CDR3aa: ASSLAGEYYGYT

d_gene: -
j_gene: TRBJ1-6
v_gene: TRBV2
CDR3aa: ASSELTYNSPLH

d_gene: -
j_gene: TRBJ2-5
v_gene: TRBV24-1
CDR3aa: ATSAGETQY

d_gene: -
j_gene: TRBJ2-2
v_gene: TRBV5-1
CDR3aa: ASSLDTGMGGELF

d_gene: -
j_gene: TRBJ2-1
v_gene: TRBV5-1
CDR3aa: ASSQSTGSYNEQF

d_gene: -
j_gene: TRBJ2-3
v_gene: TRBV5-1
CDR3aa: ASSLGAEADTQY

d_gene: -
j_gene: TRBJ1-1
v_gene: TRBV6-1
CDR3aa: ASSEHGSLEAF

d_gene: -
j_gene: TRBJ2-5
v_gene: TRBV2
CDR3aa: ASCPLAHPGETQY

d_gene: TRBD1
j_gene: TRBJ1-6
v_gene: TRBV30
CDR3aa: AWSGGQLSSYNSPLH

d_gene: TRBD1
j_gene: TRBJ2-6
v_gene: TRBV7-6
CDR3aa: ASSRGTGRVGANVLT

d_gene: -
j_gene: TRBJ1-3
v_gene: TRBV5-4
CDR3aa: ASSLTVGGGTIY

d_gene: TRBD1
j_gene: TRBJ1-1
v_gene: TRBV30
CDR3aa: AWGTGRTEAF

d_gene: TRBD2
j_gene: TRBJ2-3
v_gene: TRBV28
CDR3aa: ASIEPGGRAQY

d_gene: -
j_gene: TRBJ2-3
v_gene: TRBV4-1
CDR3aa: ASSQIRVLETQADTQY

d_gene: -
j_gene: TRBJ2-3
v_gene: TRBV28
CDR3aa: ASASGTDTQY

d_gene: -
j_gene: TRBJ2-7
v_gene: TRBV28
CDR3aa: ASSKTFNRVSYEQY

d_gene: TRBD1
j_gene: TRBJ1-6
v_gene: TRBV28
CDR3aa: ASSLPGQVTIRPLH

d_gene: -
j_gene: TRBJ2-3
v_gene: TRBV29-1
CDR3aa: SIRGVLVTDTQY

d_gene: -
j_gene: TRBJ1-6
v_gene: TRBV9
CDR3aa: ASSPRPGASYNSPLH

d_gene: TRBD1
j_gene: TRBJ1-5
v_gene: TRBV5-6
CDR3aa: ASSASPSGTAYSNQPQH

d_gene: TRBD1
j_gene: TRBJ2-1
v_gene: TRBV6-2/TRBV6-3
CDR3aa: ASSQGQASYNEQF

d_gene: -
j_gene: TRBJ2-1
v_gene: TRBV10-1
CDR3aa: ASSEVGDGAYNEQF

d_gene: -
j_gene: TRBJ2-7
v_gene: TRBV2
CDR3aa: ASNSQGASYEQY

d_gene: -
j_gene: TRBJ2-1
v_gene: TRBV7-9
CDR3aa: ASSLTLAPEQF

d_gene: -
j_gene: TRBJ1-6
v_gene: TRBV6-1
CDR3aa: ASSAPFRGNNSPLH

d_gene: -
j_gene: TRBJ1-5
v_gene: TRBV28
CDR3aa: ASSGQVIGPQH

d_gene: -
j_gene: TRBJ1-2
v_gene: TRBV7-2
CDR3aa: ASSLVVSLAGGDGYT

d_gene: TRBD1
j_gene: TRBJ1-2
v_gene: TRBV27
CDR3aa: ASRQQGANYGYT

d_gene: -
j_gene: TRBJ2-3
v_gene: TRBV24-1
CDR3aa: ATSGLGDTQY

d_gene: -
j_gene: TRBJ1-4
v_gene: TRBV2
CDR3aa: ASSEGGSDEKLF